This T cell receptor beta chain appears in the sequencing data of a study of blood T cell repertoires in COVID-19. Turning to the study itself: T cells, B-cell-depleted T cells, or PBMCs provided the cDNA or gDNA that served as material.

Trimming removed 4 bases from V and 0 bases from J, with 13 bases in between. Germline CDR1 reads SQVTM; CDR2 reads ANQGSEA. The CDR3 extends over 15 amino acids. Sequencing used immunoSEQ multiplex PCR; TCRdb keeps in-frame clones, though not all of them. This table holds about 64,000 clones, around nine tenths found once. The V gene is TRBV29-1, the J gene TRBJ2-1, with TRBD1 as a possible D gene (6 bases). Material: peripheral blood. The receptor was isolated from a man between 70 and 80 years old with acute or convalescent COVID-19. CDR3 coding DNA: TGCAGCGTTGGAACAGGGCCCAGCTCCTACAATGAGCAGTTCTTC. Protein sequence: CSVGTGPSSYNEQFF.